Below are 13 T cell receptor beta chains sequenced from a single sample in a study of OX40 agonist ivuxolimab in advanced cancers. Libraries were prepared by immunoSEQ multiplex PCR; TCRdb keeps only in-frame clonotypes and omits some of them. Of about 26,000 clones listed, 76% are singletons. Material: CD4+ or CD8+ T cells sorted from blood, obtained in a trial of the OX40 agonist ivuxolimab. The origin of the receptors is an adult with an advanced solid tumor such as melanoma, head and neck, liver or kidney cancer.

V gene TRBV18 combines with J gene TRBJ1-1; D possibly corresponds to TRBD1 (6 bases). Per germline, CDR1 KGHSH and CDR2 LQKENI. Trimming took 3 bases from V and 2 from J, leaving 13 bases between them. This CDR3 contains 15 residues. In DNA form, the CDR3 reads TGTGCCAGCTCACCGGGCGGGGGCCTAAACACTGAAGCTTTCTTT. This gives the protein CASSPGGGLNTEAFF.

The chain recombines TRBV11-2 with TRBJ1-1; D is perhaps TRBD1 (6 bases). Deletions cut 4 bases from V and 1 base from J, with 22 bases between. Per germline, CDR1 SGHAT and CDR2 FQNNGV. The CDR3 has 18 residues. Here the CDR3 reads CASSSRDGGGAQNTEAFF. CDR3 DNA sequence: TGTGCCAGCAGCTCCCGGGATGGAGGGGGGGCACAGAACACTGAAGCTTTCTTT.

The CDR3 region is CASSIVMGQNQPQHF. CDR3 DNA sequence: TGTGCCAGTAGTATAGTTATGGGACAAAATCAGCCCCAGCATTTT. This chain links TRBV19 with TRBJ1-5; D is perhaps TRBD1 (6 bases). This CDR3 comprises 15 residues. Trimming took 1 base from V and 4 from J, leaving 11 bases between them. CDR1 and CDR2 from the germline V gene are LNHDA and SQIVND (reference sequence).

The chain combines TRBV5-4 with TRBJ1-2, with D perhaps matching TRBD1 (5 bases). Trimming took off 0 bases at V and 5 bases at J, with 11 bases between the two ends. Germline V gene data show CDR1 as SGHNT and CDR2 as YYREEE (reference sequence). This CDR3 has 14 amino acids. The CDR3 nucleotides are TGTGCCAGCAGCTTGGGACAACAGGATTATGGCTACACCTTC. This sequence encodes CASSLGQQDYGYTF.

This clone was counted a few times. V usage is TRBV6-5 and J usage is TRBJ2-2; D not resolved. Trimming stripped 4 bases from V and 3 bases from J, with 12 bases between. Germline V gene data show CDR1 as MNHEY and CDR2 as SVGAGI. The CDR3 contains 15 residues. CDR3: CASSSAGFHTGELFF. CDR3 in DNA: TGTGCCAGCAGTTCGGCCGGATTTCACACCGGGGAGCTGTTTTTT.

The chain carries TRBV5-1 and TRBJ1-2; tentative D call: TRBD1 (6 bases). The germline gives CDR1 SGHRS, CDR2 YFSETQ. The CDR3 totals 15 residues. V was cut by 2 bases and J by 6 bases, with 17 bases left in between. The CDR3 reads CASSFRDNREDGYTF. The CDR3, as DNA: TGCGCCAGCAGCTTCAGGGACAACCGGGAAGATGGCTACACCTTC.

This chain connects TRBV11-1 to TRBJ2-1, with D possibly matching TRBD2 (6 bases). CDR1 SGHAT and CDR2 FQDESV come from the germline V gene (reference sequence). CDR3 size: 16 residues. The V end was cut by 3 bases, the J end by 0 bases, with 12 bases between. CDR3: CASSFRRGSSYNEQFF. CDR3 bases: TGTGCCAGCAGCTTCCGGCGGGGAAGCTCCTACAATGAGCAGTTCTTC.

This chain connects TRBV4-3 to TRBJ2-3; 7 positions match TRBD2. Germline CDR1 LGHNA, CDR2 YSLEER. The CDR3 loop spans 15 amino acids. V was pared by 2 bases and J by 2 bases, with 4 bases of the junction left unmatched. CDR3 sequence: CASSQLAASTDTQYF. DNA of the CDR3: TGCGCCAGCAGCCAACTAGCGGCCTCCACAGATACGCAGTATTTT.

The chain combines TRBV7-4 with TRBJ1-5; tentative D call: TRBD1 (5 bases). Germline loops: CDR1 SGHVT, CDR2 SQSDAQ. Trimming took off 2 bases at V and 6 bases at J, with 8 bases between the two ends. CDR3 length: 13 residues. CDR3 in amino acids: CASSLQGRQPQHF. The CDR3 coding sequence is TGTGCCAGCAGCTTACAGGGCCGTCAGCCCCAGCATTTT.

This clone has more than one count but fewer than ten. V is TRBV19 and J is TRBJ2-5; the match to TRBD2 covers 8 bases. This CDR3 region has 15 residues. V gave up 4 bases and J gave up 6 bases; unmatched junction bases: 10. CDR1 and CDR2 from the germline V gene are LNHDA and SQIVND (reference sequence). CDR3 coding DNA: TGTGCCAGTAGTAGCGGGGGGCTTTCCAGCAAGACCCAGTACTTC. It translates to CASSSGGLSSKTQYF.

The rearrangement uses TRBV7-6 and TRBJ2-5, with 8 bases fitting TRBD2. The germline V gene has CDR1 SGHVS and CDR2 FNYEAQ. V lost 5 bases and J lost 5; bases outside the gene matches: 10. CDR3 length equals 15 residues. CDR3 bases: TGTGCCAGCAGCCTCTTTCGGGGGGGCCGGGAGACCCAGTACTTC. Translating it yields CASSLFRGGRETQYF.

The chain employs TRBV14 and TRBJ1-2, with a weak D call TRBD1 (5 bases). This CDR3 has 14 residues. V lost 1 base to trimming and J lost 8 bases, with 14 bases between them. Germline CDR1 reads SGHDN; CDR2 reads FVKESK. The CDR3 reads CASSQGKGKGGYTF. The CDR3 coding sequence is TGTGCCAGCAGCCAAGGGAAGGGGAAGGGCGGCTACACCTTC.

The rearrangement links TRBV2 to TRBJ2-7; 9 bases are shared with TRBD1. The CDR3 loop spans 15 amino acids. The junction had 9 bases not matched to a gene; V was cut back by 6 bases and J by 3 bases. Per the germline V gene, CDR1 is SNHLY and CDR2 is FYNNEI. The DNA of the CDR3 is TGTGCCAGCAGCCCTACGGGACAGGGTGACTACGAGCAGTACTTC. Protein product: CASSPTGQGDYEQYF. Supplemented by reference TRBV2 and TRBJ2-7, the full variable domain reads EPEVTQTPSHQVTQMGQEVILRCVPISNHLYFYWYRQILGQKVEFLVSFYNNEISEKSEIFDDQFSVERPDGSNFTLKIRSTKLEDSAMYFCASSPTGQGDYEQYFGPGTRLTVT.